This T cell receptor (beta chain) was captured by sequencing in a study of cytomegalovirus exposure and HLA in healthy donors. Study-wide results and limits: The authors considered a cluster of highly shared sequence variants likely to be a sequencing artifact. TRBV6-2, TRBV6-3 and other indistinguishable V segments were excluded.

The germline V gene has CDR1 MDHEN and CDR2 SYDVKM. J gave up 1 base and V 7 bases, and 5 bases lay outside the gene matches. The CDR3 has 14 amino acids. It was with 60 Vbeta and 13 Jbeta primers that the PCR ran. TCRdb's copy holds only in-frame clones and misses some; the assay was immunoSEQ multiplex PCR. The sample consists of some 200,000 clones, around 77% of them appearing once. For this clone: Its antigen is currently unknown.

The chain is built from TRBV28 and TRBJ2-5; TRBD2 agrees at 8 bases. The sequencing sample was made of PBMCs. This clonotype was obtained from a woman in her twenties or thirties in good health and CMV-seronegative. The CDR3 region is CASTPGGAQETQYF. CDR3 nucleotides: TGTGCCAGCACCCCGGGAGGGGCCCAAGAGACCCAGTACTTC.